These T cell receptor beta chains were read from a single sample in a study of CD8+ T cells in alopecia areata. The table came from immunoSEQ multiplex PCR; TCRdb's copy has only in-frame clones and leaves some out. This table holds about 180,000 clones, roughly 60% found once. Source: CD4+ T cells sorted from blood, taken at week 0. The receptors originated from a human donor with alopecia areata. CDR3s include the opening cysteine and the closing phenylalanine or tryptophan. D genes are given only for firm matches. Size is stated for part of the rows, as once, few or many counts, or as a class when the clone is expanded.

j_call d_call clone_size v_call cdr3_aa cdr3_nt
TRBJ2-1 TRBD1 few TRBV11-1 CASSYSGTVQNEQFF TGTGCCAGCAGCTACTCCGGGACAGTCCAAAATGAGCAGTTCTTC
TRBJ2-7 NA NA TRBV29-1 CSVTPSPGQGIYEQYF TGCAGCGTTACGCCCTCACCAGGACAAGGGATATACGAGCAGTACTTC
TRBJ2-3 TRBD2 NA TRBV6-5 CASSYDRVLAADTQYF TGTGCCAGCAGTTACGATAGGGTACTAGCGGCAGATACGCAGTATTTT
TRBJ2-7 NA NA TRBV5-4 CASSPEGRAGNEQYF TGTGCCAGCAGCCCCGAGGGGCGGGCTGGCAATGAGCAGTACTTC
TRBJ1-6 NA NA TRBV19 CASSVSGTHNSPLHF TGTGCCAGCTCTGTGTCCGGGACACATAATTCACCCCTCCACTTT
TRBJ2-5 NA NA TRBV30 CAWSVAGIHYF TGTGCCTGGAGTGTAGCCGGGATCCATTACTTC
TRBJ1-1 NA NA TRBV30 CAWSPEVNTEAFF TGTGCCTGGAGCCCGGAGGTGAACACTGAAGCTTTCTTT
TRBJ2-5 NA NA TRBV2 CASSSWTQETQYF TGTGCCAGTTCATCCTGGACCCAAGAGACCCAGTACTTC
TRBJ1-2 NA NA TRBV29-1 CSVEFPSGGYTF TGCAGCGTTGAGTTCCCGTCGGGTGGCTACACCTTC
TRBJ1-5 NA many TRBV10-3 CAISESGQLYQPQHF TGTGCCATCAGTGAGTCTGGACAATTATATCAGCCCCAGCATTTT
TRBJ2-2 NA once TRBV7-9 CASSPLDVAQSTGELFF TGTGCCAGCAGCCCGCTTGACGTAGCGCAGAGCACCGGGGAGCTGTTTTTT
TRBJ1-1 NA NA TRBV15 CATSRALNTEAFF TGTGCCACCAGCAGAGCCCTGAACACTGAAGCTTTCTTT
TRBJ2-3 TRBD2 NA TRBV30 CAWLIQGSGAYF TGTGCCTGGCTAATCCAGGGTAGCGGGGCGTATTTT
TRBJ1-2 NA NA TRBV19 CASSPYPGGYTF TGTGCCAGTAGTCCTTACCCGGGGGGCTACACCTTC
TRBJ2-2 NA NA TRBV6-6 CASSYLQSGELFF TGTGCCAGCAGTTATTTACAGTCCGGGGAGCTGTTTTTT
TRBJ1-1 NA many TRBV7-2 CATAVDTEAFF TGTGCCACCGCAGTCGACACTGAAGCTTTCTTT
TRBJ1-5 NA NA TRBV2 CASNGDNQPQHF TGTGCCAGCAACGGGGACAATCAGCCCCAGCATTTT
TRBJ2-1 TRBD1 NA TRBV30 CALRDSSYNEQFF TGTGCCCTCAGGGACAGCTCCTACAATGAGCAGTTCTTC
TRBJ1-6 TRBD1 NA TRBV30 CAWSVPRQGGNSPLHF TGTGCCTGGAGTGTCCCGCGACAGGGGGGGAATTCACCCCTCCACTTT
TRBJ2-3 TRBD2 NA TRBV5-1 CASSLTTAGGSDTQYF TGCGCCAGCAGCTTGACTACAGCGGGGGGGTCAGATACGCAGTATTTT
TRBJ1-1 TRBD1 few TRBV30 CASRQGQRSMNTEAFF TGTGCCTCCAGACAGGGGCAGAGAAGCATGAACACTGAAGCTTTCTTT
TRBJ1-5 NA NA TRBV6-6 CASSKQGGGQPQHF TGTGCCAGCAGTAAACAGGGAGGGGGTCAGCCCCAGCATTTT
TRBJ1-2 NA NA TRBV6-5 CASSRSPVGGYTF TGTGCCAGCAGTAGATCCCCGGTAGGAGGCTACACCTTC
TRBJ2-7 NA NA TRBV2 CASSRDIFSEQYF TGTGCCAGCAGTCGGGACATCTTTTCCGAGCAGTACTTC
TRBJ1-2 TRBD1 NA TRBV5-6 CASSTGTGDGYTF TGTGCCAGCAGTACCGGGACAGGGGATGGCTACACCTTC
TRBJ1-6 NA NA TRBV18 CASSDANGQNSPLHF TGTGCCAGCTCCGACGCCAATGGACAGAATTCACCCCTCCACTTT
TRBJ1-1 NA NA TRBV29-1 CSVSGTMNTEAFF TGCAGCGTCTCCGGGACGATGAACACTGAAGCTTTCTTT
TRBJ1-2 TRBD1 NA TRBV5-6 CASSGKGQLYGYTF TGTGCCAGCAGCGGCAAGGGACAGCTATATGGCTACACCTTC
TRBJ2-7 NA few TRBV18 CASSPLGNTYEQYF TGTGCCAGCTCACCATTGGGGAATACCTACGAGCAGTACTTC
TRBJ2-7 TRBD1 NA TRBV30 CAWSPRDRVVSEQYF TGTGCCTGGAGTCCCCGGGACAGGGTAGTTAGCGAGCAGTACTTC
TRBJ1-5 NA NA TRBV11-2 CASSLGGTNQPQHF TGTGCCAGCAGCTTAGGAGGGACCAATCAGCCCCAGCATTTT
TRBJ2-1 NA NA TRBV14 CASAGYNEQFF TGTGCCAGCGCGGGGTACAATGAGCAGTTCTTC
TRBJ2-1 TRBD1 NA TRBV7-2 CASSSGTADEQFF TGTGCCAGCAGCTCAGGGACAGCCGATGAGCAGTTCTTC
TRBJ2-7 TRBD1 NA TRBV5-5 CASLPDRGYSYEQYF TGTGCCAGCCTCCCTGACAGGGGCTATAGCTACGAGCAGTACTTC
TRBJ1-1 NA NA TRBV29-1 CSVPSAGENTEAFF TGCAGCGTTCCCTCCGCGGGGGAGAACACTGAAGCTTTCTTT
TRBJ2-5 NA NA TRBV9 CASSVGVGQETQYF TGTGCCAGCAGCGTAGGGGTAGGGCAAGAGACCCAGTACTTC
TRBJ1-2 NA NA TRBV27 CASSPRGWDGYTF TGTGCCAGCAGTCCCAGGGGTTGGGATGGCTACACCTTC
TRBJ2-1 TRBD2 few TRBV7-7 CASSLGLAGYNEQFF TGTGCCAGCAGCCTGGGACTAGCGGGGTACAATGAGCAGTTCTTC
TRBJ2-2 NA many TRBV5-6 CASSLDGGPRTGELFF TGTGCCAGCAGCTTGGATGGGGGCCCGCGGACCGGGGAGCTGTTTTTT
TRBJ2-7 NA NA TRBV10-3 CAIGVFQYEQYF TGTGCCATCGGGGTTTTCCAGTACGAGCAGTACTTC
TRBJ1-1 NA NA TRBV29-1 CSVEQFMNTEAFF TGCAGCGTTGAACAATTCATGAACACTGAAGCTTTCTTT
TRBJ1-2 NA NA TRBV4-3 CASSQDKGLYGYTF TGCGCCAGCAGCCAAGATAAGGGCCTCTATGGCTACACCTTC
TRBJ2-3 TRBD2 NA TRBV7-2 CASSLGGGLETDTQYF TGTGCCAGCAGCTTAGGGGGGGGACTAGAAACAGATACGCAGTATTTT
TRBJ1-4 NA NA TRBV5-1 CASSPRLQDEKLFF TGCGCCAGCAGCCCCCGGTTGCAGGATGAAAAACTGTTTTTT
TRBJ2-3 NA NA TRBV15 CATSRVGADTQFF TGTGCCACCAGCAGAGTGGGTGCAGATACGCAGTTTTTT
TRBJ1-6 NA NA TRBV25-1 CASSEWKGGGAPLHF TGTGCCAGCAGTGAATGGAAGGGAGGCGGTGCACCCCTCCACTTT
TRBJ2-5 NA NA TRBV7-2 CASSPLNPRGQETQYF TGTGCCAGCAGCCCCTTAAATCCTAGGGGACAAGAGACCCAGTACTTC
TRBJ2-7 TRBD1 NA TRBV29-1 CSAIQGPGYEQYF TGCAGCGCTATACAGGGGCCCGGCTACGAGCAGTACTTC
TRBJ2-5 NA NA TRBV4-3 CASSRGRGQETQYF TGCGCCAGCAGCCGCGGTCGAGGGCAAGAGACCCAGTACTTC
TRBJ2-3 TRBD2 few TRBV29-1 CSVVSGGASDTQYF TGCAGCGTTGTGAGCGGGGGGGCGTCAGATACGCAGTATTTT
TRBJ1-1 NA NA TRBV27 CASSLEKLNTEAFF TGTGCCAGCAGTTTAGAGAAATTGAACACTGAAGCTTTCTTT
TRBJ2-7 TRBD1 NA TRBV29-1 CRAKGQIYEQYF TGCAGGGCGAAGGGACAGATCTACGAGCAGTACTTC
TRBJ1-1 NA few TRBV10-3 CAISSAVNTEAFF TGTGCCATCAGTTCAGCGGTGAACACTGAAGCTTTCTTT
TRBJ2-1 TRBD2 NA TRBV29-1 CSVVPPRGGGVLQGEQFF TGCAGCGTTGTACCCCCCCGGGGCGGGGGGGTACTCCAGGGGGAGCAGTTCTTC
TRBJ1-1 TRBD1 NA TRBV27 CASSNTAGQGGRGTEAFF TGTGCCAGCAGTAATACGGCTGGACAGGGGGGAAGGGGCACTGAAGCTTTCTTT
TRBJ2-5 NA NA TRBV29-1 CSVDRGTQYF TGCAGCGTTGACCGGGGGACCCAGTACTTC
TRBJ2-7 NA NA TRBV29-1 CSVRSRDSYEQYF TGCAGCGTCCGCAGCAGGGACTCCTACGAGCAGTACTTC
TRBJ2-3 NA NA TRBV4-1 CASSQDERRDTQYF TGCGCCAGCAGCCAAGATGAGCGAAGAGATACGCAGTATTTT
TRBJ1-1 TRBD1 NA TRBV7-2 CASSLSRQGALNTEAFF TGTGCCAGCAGCTTAAGTCGGCAGGGGGCCTTGAACACTGAAGCTTTCTTT
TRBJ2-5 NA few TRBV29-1 CSVAKGRGDVETQYF TGCAGCGTTGCGAAGGGACGGGGAGACGTAGAGACCCAGTACTTC